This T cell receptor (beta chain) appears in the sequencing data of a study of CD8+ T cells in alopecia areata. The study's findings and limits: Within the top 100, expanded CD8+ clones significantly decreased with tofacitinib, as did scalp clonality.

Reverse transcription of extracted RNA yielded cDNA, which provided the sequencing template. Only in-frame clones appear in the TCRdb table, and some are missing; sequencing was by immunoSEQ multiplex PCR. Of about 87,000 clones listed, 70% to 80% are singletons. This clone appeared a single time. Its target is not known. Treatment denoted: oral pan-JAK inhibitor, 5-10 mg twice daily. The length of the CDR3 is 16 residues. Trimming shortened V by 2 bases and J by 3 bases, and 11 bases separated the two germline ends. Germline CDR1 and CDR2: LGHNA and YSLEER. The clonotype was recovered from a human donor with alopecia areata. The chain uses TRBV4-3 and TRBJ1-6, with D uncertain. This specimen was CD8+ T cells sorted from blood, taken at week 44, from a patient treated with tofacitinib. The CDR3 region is CASSQLTGSYNSPLHF. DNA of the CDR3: TGCGCCAGCAGCCAATTGACCGGGAGCTATAATTCACCCCTCCACTTT.